These 7 T cell receptor beta chains originate from one sample sequenced in a study of regulatory T cells in long-lasting Graves disease. Time point specified: newly diagnosed GD, antithyroid drugs for less than 3 months. With RNA extracted from PBMCs as input, the TCR library was made. CDR3 regions were amplified by Arm-PCR using iRepertoire HTBI primers to build TCR beta libraries. TCRdb reanalysed the multiplex PCR reads using MiXCR and keeps one entry per CDR3 protein. The sample lists hundreds of thousands of distinct CDR3 sequences, roughly 15% occurring once. This same sample was also taken into another study, of T cells in Graves' hyperthyroidism and ophthalmopathy.

Sequenced here: peripheral blood mononuclear cells (PBMCs), sampled at new diagnosis, from a patient treated with antithyroid drugs. Source of these receptors: a woman aged 30 to 39 with Graves disease.

This chain connects TRBV28 to TRBJ2-1; D may match TRBD1 or TRBD2 (5 bases each). The germline V gene has CDR1 MDHEN and CDR2 SYDVKM. The CDR3 is made up of 15 amino acids. The germline V and J ends were trimmed by 5 bases and 7 bases, with 18 bases remaining between them. CDR3 DNA: TGTGCCAGCAGTCCCCCCTCTTGGGGGTTAAATGAGCAGTTCTTC. Its translation is CASSPPSWGLNEQFF.

At least ten counts were recorded for this clonotype. J is TRBJ1-1 and V is TRBV19; 10 bases agree with TRBD1. Germline V lookup: CDR1 LNHDA, CDR2 SQIVND (reference sequence). The CDR3 sequence is 14 residues long. Trimming cost V 9 bases and J 4 bases; bases outside gene matches: 8. CDR3 sequence reads: CASSLRTGGTEAFF. CDR3 nucleotide sequence: TGTGCCAGCAGCTTACGGACAGGGGGCACTGAAGCTTTCTTT.

The chain employs TRBV3-1 and TRBJ2-2; maybe TRBD1 (5 bases). Trimming took 6 bases from V and 7 from J, leaving 12 bases between them. There are 13 residues in the CDR3. The germline gives CDR1 LGHDT, CDR2 YNNKEL (reference sequence). CDR3 in amino acids: CASRQGNFGELFF. The CDR3 region has the DNA TGTGCCAGCAGGCAGGGAAATTTCGGGGAGCTGTTTTTT. Looking up the rest from reference TRBV3-1 and TRBJ2-2 gives the full variable domain: DTAVSQTPKYLVTQMGNDKSIKCEQNLGHDTMYWYKQDSKKFLKIMFSYNNKELIINETVPNRFSPKSPDKAHLNLHINSLELGDSAVYFCASRQGNFGELFFGEGSRLTVL.

This clonotype turned up a few times. V and J are TRBV19 and TRBJ1-2; D might be TRBD1 (5 bases). The CDR3 loop spans 16 amino acids. V was shortened by 9 bases and J by 3 bases, with 23 bases between the two germline ends. From germline, CDR1 is LNHDA and CDR2 SQIVND (reference sequence). The CDR3 loop reads CASHLSTGRDYYGYTF. For the CDR3, the DNA is TGTGCCAGCCACCTTTCCACGGGAAGGGACTACTATGGCTACACCTTC.

The chain couples TRBV20-1 to TRBJ2-3; TRBD1 might be the D (6 bases). The CDR3 is 12 amino acids. The V gene's germline CDR1 is DFQATT and CDR2 SNEGSKA (reference sequence). The CDR3 DNA is TGCAGCGAGATGGGGGCCTCAGATACGCAGTATTTT. It specifies CSEMGASDTQYF.

V and J are TRBV7-3 and TRBJ2-1; D is uncertain. Germline loops: CDR1 SGHTA, CDR2 FQGTGA. CDR3 length equals 15 residues. V lost 3 bases and J lost 5, with 14 bases in between. The CDR3 is CASSLEFSSHNEQFF. The CDR3 nucleotides are TGTGCCAGCAGCTTGGAGTTCTCATCCCACAATGAGCAGTTCTTC.

This clonotype was seen ten or more times. The genes are TRBV28 and TRBJ2-3; 7 nucleotides match TRBD1. Trimming took 1 base from V and 14 from J; bases not matched to a gene: 12. The CDR3 extends over 14 amino acids. Germline V lookup: CDR1 MDHEN, CDR2 SYDVKM. CDR3 region: CASSLSNDRARGYF. The CDR3 nucleotides read TGTGCCAGCAGTTTATCCAACGACAGGGCTCGGGGGTATTTT.